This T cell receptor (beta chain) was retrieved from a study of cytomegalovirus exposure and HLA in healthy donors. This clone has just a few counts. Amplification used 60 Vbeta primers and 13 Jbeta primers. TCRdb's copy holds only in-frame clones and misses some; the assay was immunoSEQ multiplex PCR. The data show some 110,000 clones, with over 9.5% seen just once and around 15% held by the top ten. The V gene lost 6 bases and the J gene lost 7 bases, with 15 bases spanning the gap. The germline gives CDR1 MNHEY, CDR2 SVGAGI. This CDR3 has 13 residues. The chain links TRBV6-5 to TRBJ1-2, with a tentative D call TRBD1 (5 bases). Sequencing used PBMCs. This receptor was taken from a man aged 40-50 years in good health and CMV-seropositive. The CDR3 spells CASRSQGSAGYTF. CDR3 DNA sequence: TGTGCCAGCAGATCCCAGGGTTCCGCTGGCTACACCTTC.